This record covers a single T cell receptor beta chain. Its antigen is undetermined. One entry per CDR3 protein results from TCRdb running MiXCR on the 5' RACE reads. The sample shows 60,000 to 65,000 distinct CDR3 sequences, 25% to 35% of them seen only once. Study-wide results and caveats: Tumor memory CD4+ T cell TCR gene usage clustered with blood and lymph node memory CD4+ cells and lymph node naive CD4+ cells. Tumor-infiltrating Treg TCR alpha and beta sequences overlapped most with tumor naive CD4+ T cells, then blood naive.

Per germline, CDR1 SGHTA and CDR2 FQGNSA. The CDR3 spans 14 residues. Trimming cost V 1 base and J 4 bases, with 10 bases left between them. Sequenced sample: tumor-infiltrating naive CD4+ T cells sorted from the breast tumor. Noted subset: naive CD4+ T cells, CD4+CD45RA+CD25-. The chain links TRBV7-2 to TRBJ1-1; D possibly corresponds to TRBD1 (6 bases). This TCR was sampled from a female donor with breast cancer. The CDR3 sequence: CASSLVQGTTEAFF. Here the CDR3 DNA reads TGTGCCAGCAGCTTAGTCCAGGGGACCACTGAAGCTTTCTTT. The variable domain in full, with the rest retrieved from reference TRBV7-2 and TRBJ1-1, is GAGVSQSPSNKVTEKGKDVELRCDPISGHTALYWYRQSLGQGLEFLIYFQGNSAPDKSGLPSDRFSAERTGGSVSTLTIQRTQQEDSAVYLCASSLVQGTTEAFFGQGTRLTVV.